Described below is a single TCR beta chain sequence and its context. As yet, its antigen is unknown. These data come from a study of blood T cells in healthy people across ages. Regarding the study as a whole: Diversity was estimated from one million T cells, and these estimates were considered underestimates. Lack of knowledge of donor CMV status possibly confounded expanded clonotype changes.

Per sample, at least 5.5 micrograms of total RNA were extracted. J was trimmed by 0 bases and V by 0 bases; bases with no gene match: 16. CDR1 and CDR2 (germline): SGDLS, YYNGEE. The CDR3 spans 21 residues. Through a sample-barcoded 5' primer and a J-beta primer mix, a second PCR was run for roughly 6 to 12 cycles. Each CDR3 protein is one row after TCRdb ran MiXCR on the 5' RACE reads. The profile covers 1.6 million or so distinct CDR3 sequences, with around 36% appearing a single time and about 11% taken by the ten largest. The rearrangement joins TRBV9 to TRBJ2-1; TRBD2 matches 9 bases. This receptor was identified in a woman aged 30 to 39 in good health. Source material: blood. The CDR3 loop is CASSVAPRGTSLSSSYNEQFF. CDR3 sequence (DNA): TGTGCCAGCAGCGTAGCCCCGAGAGGGACTAGCCTCTCGAGCTCCTACAATGAGCAGTTCTTC.